Below are 26 T cell receptor beta chains sequenced from a single sample in a study of CD8+ T cells in alopecia areata. Described treatment: oral pan-JAK inhibitor, 5-10 mg twice daily. Following extraction, RNA underwent reverse transcription to cDNA, which served as the sequencing template. TCRdb's table, derived via immunoSEQ multiplex PCR, lists solely in-frame clones and lacks some. The table lists about 190,000 clones, 50% to 60% of them singletons, with about 0.65% in the top ten. Sequences were derived from CD4+ T cells sorted from blood, sampled at week 4, from a patient treated with tofacitinib. The receptor set was obtained from a human donor with alopecia areata.

The chain couples TRBV7-2 to TRBJ2-3, with D possibly being TRBD2 (5 bases). The CDR3 extends over 15 amino acids. From germline, CDR1 is SGHTA and CDR2 FQGNSA. V lost 1 base and J lost 7, with 15 bases in between. In DNA form, the CDR3 reads TGTGCCAGCAGCTTAGTTGGGTACAGCGGCAATACGCAGTATTTT. It yields the protein CASSLVGYSGNTQYF.

The V call is TRBV27, the J call TRBJ2-3; perhaps TRBD1 as D (8 bases). V lost 9 bases to trimming and J lost 3 bases, with 16 bases between them. The V gene's germline CDR1 is MNHEY and CDR2 SMNVEV (reference sequence). The CDR3 has 14 residues. The CDR3 bases are TGTGCCAGTCCTACAGGGGGGGAGACAGATACGCAGTATTTT. As protein: CASPTGGETDTQYF.

This chain connects TRBV15 to TRBJ1-1; 7 bases are shared with TRBD1. Trimming at V came to 5 bases and at J to 1 base, leaving 4 bases not matched to a gene. Germline loops: CDR1 LNHNV, CDR2 YYDKDF (reference sequence). The CDR3 consists of 14 residues. The chain's CDR3 is CATSLGQRNTEAFF. In nucleotides, the CDR3 is TGTGCCACCAGCTTGGGACAGAGGAACACTGAAGCTTTCTTT.

In its sample, this clone was seen a few times. The rearrangement uses TRBV29-1 and TRBJ2-7; TRBD1 aligns across 8 bases. The ends lost 7 bases at V and 6 bases at J; junction bases unmatched: 5. Germline V gene data show CDR1 as SQVTM and CDR2 as ANQGSEA. The CDR3 consists of 11 residues. Here the CDR3 reads CSGQGPGEQYF. DNA for the CDR3: TGCAGCGGACAGGGGCCCGGCGAGCAGTACTTC.

This chain uses TRBV29-1 with TRBJ2-3, with D perhaps TRBD2 (6 bases). The germline V gene has CDR1 SQVTM and CDR2 ANQGSEA. V was trimmed by 4 bases and J by 2 bases, leaving 13 bases between them. The CDR3 totals 14 residues. This CDR3 is CSVARRGVTDTQYF. The DNA of the CDR3 is TGCAGCGTTGCTCGGCGGGGAGTCACAGATACGCAGTATTTT.

V usage is TRBV11-1 and J usage is TRBJ2-1; D not certain. The CDR3 contains 15 residues. CDR1 and CDR2 from the germline V gene are SGHAT and FQDESV (reference sequence). Trimming took 1 base from V and 3 from J, leaving 10 bases between them. The DNA for the CDR3 is TGTGCCAGCAGCTTAGAATCGACAAGCTACAATGAGCAGTTCTTC. Its protein is CASSLESTSYNEQFF.

The V and J genes are TRBV15 and TRBJ2-3; 10 positions match TRBD1. Germline trimming cut 2 bases from V and 1 base from J; bases unmatched to any gene: 6. There are 17 residues in the CDR3. From germline, CDR1 is LNHNV and CDR2 YYDKDF (reference sequence). The CDR3 nucleotides read TGTGCCACCAGCAGACCTTCCGGGACAGGGGGCACAGATACGCAGTATTTT. Its protein product is CATSRPSGTGGTDTQYF.

This sequence joins TRBV6-5 and TRBJ2-7; D uncertain. Looked up from germline, CDR1 is MNHEY and CDR2 is SVGAGI. V lost 6 bases and J lost 1, with 10 bases in between. There are 13 residues in the CDR3. The CDR3 region is CASSRMLSYEQYF. CDR3 nucleotide sequence: TGTGCCAGCAGCCGAATGTTGTCCTACGAGCAGTACTTC.

The V and J genes are TRBV30 and TRBJ2-3, with 10 bases lining up with TRBD1. CDR1 GTSNPN and CDR2 SVGIG come from the germline V gene (reference sequence). There are 17 residues in the CDR3. Germline trimming cut 0 bases from V and 2 bases from J; bases unmatched to any gene: 8. The CDR3 region has the DNA TGTGCCTGGAGTGTGGGGATGGGGACAGGGGTCACAGATACGCAGTATTTT. Its translation: CAWSVGMGTGVTDTQYF.

The V and J genes are TRBV5-1 and TRBJ1-3, with D possibly being TRBD1 (5 bases). CDR1 is SGHRS and CDR2 is YFSETQ in the germline V gene. V lost 2 bases, J lost 0 bases, and 9 bases lay in between. This CDR3 has 15 amino acids. The CDR3 sequence is CASSLTGTSGNTIYF. CDR3 in DNA: TGCGCCAGCAGCTTAACAGGAACCTCTGGAAACACCATATATTTT. The full variable domain, with the rest looked up from reference TRBV5-1 and TRBJ1-3, is KAGVTQTPRYLIKTRGQQVTLSCSPISGHRSVSWYQQTPGQGLQFLFEYFSETQRNKGNFPGRFSGRQFSNSRSEMNVSTLELGDSALYLCASSLTGTSGNTIYFGEGSWLTVV.

V gene TRBV29-1 combines with J gene TRBJ2-5; TRBD2 matches at 8 bases. This CDR3 comprises 14 residues. The J segment lost 4 bases and the V segment lost 5 bases, leaving 9 bases of the junction unmatched. Germline V gives CDR1 SQVTM, CDR2 ANQGSEA. Here the CDR3 reads CSVTVSGGAETQYF. DNA for the CDR3: TGCAGCGTTACCGTTTCGGGAGGGGCAGAGACCCAGTACTTC.

This clone showed up just a few times. This sample includes further DNA sequences coding for the same CDR3. The rearrangement joins TRBV20-1 to TRBJ2-5; D gene ambiguous. CDR1 and CDR2 (germline): DFQATT, SNEGSKA (reference sequence). Trimming took 4 bases from V and 2 from J, leaving 5 bases between them. This CDR3 is built from 11 residues. This chain's CDR3 is CSATDQETQYF. The CDR3 bases are TGCAGTGCTACGGATCAAGAGACCCAGTACTTC.

This clone was detected a few times. This chain's CDR3 is CASSVTGYGYTF. CDR3 bases: TGTGCCAGCAGCGTCACAGGATATGGCTACACCTTC. The genes are TRBV7-2 and TRBJ1-2; weak D call: TRBD1 (5 bases). CDR1 and CDR2 from the germline V gene are SGHTA and FQGNSA. The CDR3 extends over 12 amino acids. Trimming removed 5 bases at V and 5 bases at J, with 9 bases between.

This chain joins TRBV5-4 and TRBJ2-1, with D maybe TRBD2 (5 bases). The ends were cut back, 4 bases at V and 3 bases at J, with 17 bases in the middle. Germline CDR1 and CDR2: SGHNT and YYREEE (reference sequence). The CDR3 has 16 amino acids. The CDR3 coding sequence is TGTGCCAGCAGCCAAAAAAGCGGCCTCGTCTACAATGAGCAGTTCTTC. As protein: CASSQKSGLVYNEQFF.

The chain employs TRBV4-1 and TRBJ1-2; no clear D. V lost 1 base, J lost 1 base, and 7 bases lay in between. CDR1 is MGHRA and CDR2 is YSYEKL in the germline V gene. The CDR3 spans 14 residues. The CDR3 nucleotides are TGCGCCAGCAGCCAAGCGGGGTTTAACTATGGCTACACCTTC. Translated, it gives CASSQAGFNYGYTF.

This clone was recorded a few times. The V call is TRBV2, the J call TRBJ2-1, with TRBD2 matching over 12 bases. Germline trimming cut 5 bases from V and 6 bases from J; bases unmatched to any gene: 2. This CDR3 region has 14 residues. Germline loops: CDR1 SNHLY, CDR2 FYNNEI. CDR3 in DNA: TGTGCCAGCAGTACTAGCGGGAGGAGCAATGAGCAGTTCTTC. Its protein is CASSTSGRSNEQFF.

The rearrangement uses TRBV29-1 and TRBJ2-1; TRBD1 matches 7 bases. Germline V CDR1 and CDR2: SQVTM, ANQGSEA. With 4 bases clipped from V and 10 bases from J, the junction kept 19 bases outside the gene matches. This CDR3 contains 16 residues. The DNA of the CDR3 is TGCAGCGTTGGTTTTTCGGTTCGACAGGGAATAAGGGAGCAGTTCTTC. Its protein is CSVGFSVRQGIREQFF.

J is TRBJ1-1 and V is TRBV30; D is unclear. Germline CDR1 is GTSNPN and CDR2 is SVGIG (reference sequence). The CDR3 runs to 13 residues. Between the trimmed V and J ends, which lost 0 bases and 5 bases, there was a span of 10 bases. CDR3 sequence: CAWSVWGRTEAFF. The CDR3 bases are TGTGCCTGGAGTGTATGGGGAAGAACTGAAGCTTTCTTT.

The chain recombines TRBV28 with TRBJ1-2; unclear D gene. In germline, CDR1 is MDHEN, CDR2 SYDVKM. CDR3 length equals 12 residues. Trimming removed 7 bases at V and 2 bases at J, with 8 bases between. The CDR3 region is CASIAGNYGYTF. CDR3 DNA: TGTGCCAGCATCGCCGGCAACTATGGCTACACCTTC.

This clone was recorded only once. The chain couples TRBV19 to TRBJ2-2; the D gene could be TRBD1 or TRBD2 (5 bases each). This CDR3 comprises 14 residues. Germline lookup yields CDR1 LNHDA and CDR2 SQIVND (reference sequence). Trimming cost V 5 bases and J 2 bases, with 9 bases left between them. The CDR3 is CASSGTGNTGELFF. In DNA form, the CDR3 reads TGTGCCAGTAGTGGGACCGGTAACACCGGGGAGCTGTTTTTT.

This clone has only a few counts. The gene calls are TRBV7-9 and TRBJ2-7; 7 nucleotides align to TRBD2. The trim removed 5 bases at V and 1 base at J, leaving 11 bases unmatched. The CDR3 spans 16 residues. Germline V gene sequence: CDR1 SEHNR, CDR2 FQNEAQ (reference sequence). CDR3 sequence: CASSAQRYSGSYEQYF. The CDR3 coding sequence is TGTGCCAGCAGCGCCCAGAGATATAGCGGGTCCTACGAGCAGTACTTC.

The chain combines TRBV29-1 with TRBJ1-4; unclear D gene. Germline loops: CDR1 SQVTM, CDR2 ANQGSEA. This CDR3 comprises 12 residues. Trimming stripped 4 bases from V and 7 bases from J, with 10 bases between. The CDR3 DNA sequence: TGCAGCGTTGGGCACTCCGGTGAAAAACTGTTTTTT. Its translation: CSVGHSGEKLFF.

The chain is built from TRBV28 and TRBJ1-5; D unresolved. Trimming left V 6 bases short and J 5 bases short, with 8 bases between. The CDR3 has 12 residues. The V gene's germline CDR1 is MDHEN and CDR2 SYDVKM. CDR3 bases: TGTGCCAGCAGGAGCGGGGATCAGCCCCAGCATTTT. It codes for CASRSGDQPQHF.

This clone was counted only a few times. The V and J genes are TRBV27 and TRBJ2-1; 11 bases agree with TRBD2. This CDR3 spans 12 amino acids. In germline, CDR1 is MNHEY, CDR2 SMNVEV (reference sequence). After removal of 5 bases from V and 14 bases from J, the junction contained 5 bases not matched to a gene. The CDR3 spells CASSEGLAEKFF. CDR3 coding DNA: TGTGCCAGCAGTGAGGGACTAGCGGAAAAGTTCTTC.

This chain connects TRBV12-5 to TRBJ2-1, with 8 bases fitting TRBD2. Germline trimming cut 8 bases from V and 9 bases from J; bases unmatched to any gene: 6. Per germline, CDR1 LGHNT and CDR2 FRNRAP. The CDR3 length is 12 residues. CDR3 in DNA: TGTGCTAGTCAAGCGGGAGCAAGTGAGCAGTTCTTC. Protein product: CASQAGASEQFF.

The chain is built from TRBV9 and TRBJ1-1; 10 nucleotides match TRBD1. The CDR3 is 15 amino acids. Germline values: CDR1 SGDLS, CDR2 YYNGEE. V was pared by 4 bases and J by 1 base, with 4 bases of the junction left unmatched. As DNA, the CDR3 is TGTGCCAGCAGCCCATGGGACAGGGGGAACACTGAAGCTTTCTTT. Translating gives CASSPWDRGNTEAFF.